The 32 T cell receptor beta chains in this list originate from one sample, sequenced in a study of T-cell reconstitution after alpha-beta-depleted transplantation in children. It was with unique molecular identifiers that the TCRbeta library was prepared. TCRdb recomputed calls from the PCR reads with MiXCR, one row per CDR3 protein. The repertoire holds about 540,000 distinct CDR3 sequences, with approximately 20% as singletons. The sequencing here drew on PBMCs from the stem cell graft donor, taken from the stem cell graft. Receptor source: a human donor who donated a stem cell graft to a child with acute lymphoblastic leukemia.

The CDR3 nucleotides are TGTGCCAGCAGTATTGGGGTGTGGTACGAGCAGTACTTC. Translated, it gives CASSIGVWYEQYF. The V gene is TRBV27, the J gene TRBJ2-7; no clear D. The CDR3 is made up of 13 amino acids. V dropped 5 bases and J dropped 4 bases, with 12 bases sitting between them. From germline, CDR1 is MNHEY and CDR2 SMNVEV (reference sequence).

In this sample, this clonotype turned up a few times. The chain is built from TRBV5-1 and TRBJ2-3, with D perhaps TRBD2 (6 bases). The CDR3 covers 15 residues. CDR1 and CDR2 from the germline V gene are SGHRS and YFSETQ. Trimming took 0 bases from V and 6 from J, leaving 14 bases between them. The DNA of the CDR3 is TGCGCCAGCAGCTTGGTGCGGGAAGGTTCGGATACGCAGTATTTT. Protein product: CASSLVREGSDTQYF.

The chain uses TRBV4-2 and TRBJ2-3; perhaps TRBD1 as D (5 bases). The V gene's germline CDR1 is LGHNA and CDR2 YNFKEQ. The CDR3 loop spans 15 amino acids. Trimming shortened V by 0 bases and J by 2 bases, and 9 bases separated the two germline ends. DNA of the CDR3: TGTGCCAGCAGCCAAGATTCGACAGCCACAGATACGCAGTATTTT. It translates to CASSQDSTATDTQYF.

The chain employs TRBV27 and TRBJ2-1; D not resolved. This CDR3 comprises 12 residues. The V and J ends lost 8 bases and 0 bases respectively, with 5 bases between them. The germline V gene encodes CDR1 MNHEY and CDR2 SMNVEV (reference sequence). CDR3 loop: CASSTSYNEQFF. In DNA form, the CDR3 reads TGTGCCAGCTCAACCTCCTACAATGAGCAGTTCTTC.

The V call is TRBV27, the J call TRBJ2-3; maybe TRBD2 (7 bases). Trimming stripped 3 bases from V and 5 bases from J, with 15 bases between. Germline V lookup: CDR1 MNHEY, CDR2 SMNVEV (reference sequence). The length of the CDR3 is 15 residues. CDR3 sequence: CASSLRGGSGDTQYF. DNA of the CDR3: TGTGCCAGCAGTTTGAGGGGGGGCTCCGGAGATACGCAGTATTTT.

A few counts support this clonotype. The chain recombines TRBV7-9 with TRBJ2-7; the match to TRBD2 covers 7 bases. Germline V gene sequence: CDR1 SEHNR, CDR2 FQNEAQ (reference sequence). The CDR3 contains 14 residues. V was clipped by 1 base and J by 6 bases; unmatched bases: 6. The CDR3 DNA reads TGTGCCAGCAGCTTAGAACTAGCGTCGGGCGAGCAGTACTTC. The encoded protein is CASSLELASGEQYF.

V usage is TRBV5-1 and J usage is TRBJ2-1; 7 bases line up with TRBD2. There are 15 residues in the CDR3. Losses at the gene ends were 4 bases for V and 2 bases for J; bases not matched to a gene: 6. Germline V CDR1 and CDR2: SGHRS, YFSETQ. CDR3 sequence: CASSLSGTPYNEQFF. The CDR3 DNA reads TGCGCCAGCAGCCTGAGCGGGACCCCCTACAATGAGCAGTTCTTC.

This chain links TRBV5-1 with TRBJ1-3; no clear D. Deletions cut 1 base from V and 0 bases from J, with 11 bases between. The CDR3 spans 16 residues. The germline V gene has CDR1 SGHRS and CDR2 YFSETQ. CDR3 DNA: TGCGCCAGCAGCTTGCGGATGGGGAGCTCTGGAAACACCATATATTTT. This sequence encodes CASSLRMGSSGNTIYF.

CDR3 nucleotide sequence: TGTGCCAGCAGCTTAACTACCAGGAGATCCTACAATGAGCAGTTCTTC. It encodes CASSLTTRRSYNEQFF. This chain joins TRBV7-2 and TRBJ2-1; D is uncertain. V was cut by 2 bases and J by 1 base, with 12 bases left in between. CDR1 and CDR2 (germline): SGHTA, FQGNSA. This CDR3 has 16 residues.

The CDR3 DNA follows: TGTGCCAGCAGCCAAGGACGGACCTACGAGCAGTACTTC. It encodes CASSQGRTYEQYF. The rearrangement links TRBV4-2 to TRBJ2-7; D not resolved. Germline V gives CDR1 LGHNA, CDR2 YNFKEQ. V lost 1 base to trimming and J lost 2 bases, with 6 bases between them. The CDR3 is 13 residues long.

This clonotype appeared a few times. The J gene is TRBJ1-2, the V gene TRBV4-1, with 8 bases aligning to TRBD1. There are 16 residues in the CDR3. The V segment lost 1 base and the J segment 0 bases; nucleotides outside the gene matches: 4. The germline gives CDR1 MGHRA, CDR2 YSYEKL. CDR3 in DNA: TGCGCCAGCAGCCAAGTAGACAGGGGCTCTAACTATGGCTACACCTTC. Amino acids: CASSQVDRGSNYGYTF.

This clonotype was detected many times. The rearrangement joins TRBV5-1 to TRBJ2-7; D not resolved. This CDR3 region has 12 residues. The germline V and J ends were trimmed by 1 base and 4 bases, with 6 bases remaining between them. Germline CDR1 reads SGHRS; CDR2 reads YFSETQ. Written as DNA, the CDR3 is TGCGCCAGCAGCTTGAGCCGTTACGAGCAGTACTTC. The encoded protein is CASSLSRYEQYF. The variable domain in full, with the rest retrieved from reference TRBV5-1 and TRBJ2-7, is KAGVTQTPRYLIKTRGQQVTLSCSPISGHRSVSWYQQTPGQGLQFLFEYFSETQRNKGNFPGRFSGRQFSNSRSEMNVSTLELGDSALYLCASSLSRYEQYFGPGTRLTVT.

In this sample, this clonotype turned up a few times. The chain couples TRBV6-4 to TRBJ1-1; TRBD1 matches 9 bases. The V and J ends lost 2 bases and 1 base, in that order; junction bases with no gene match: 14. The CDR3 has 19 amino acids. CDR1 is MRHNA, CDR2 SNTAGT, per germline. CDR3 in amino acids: CASSDLTSTTGGSNTEAFF. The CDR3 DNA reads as TGTGCCAGCAGTGACCTCACATCTACCACAGGGGGCTCGAACACTGAAGCTTTCTTT.

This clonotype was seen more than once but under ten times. The DNA of the CDR3 is TGTGCCAGCAGGGGGACAGACAATTCACCCCTCCACTTT. Protein product: CASRGTDNSPLHF. This chain uses TRBV12-3 or TRBV12-4 with TRBJ1-6; TRBD1 agrees at 7 bases. There are 13 residues in the CDR3. Trimming at V came to 6 bases and at J to 7 bases, leaving 3 bases not matched to a gene.

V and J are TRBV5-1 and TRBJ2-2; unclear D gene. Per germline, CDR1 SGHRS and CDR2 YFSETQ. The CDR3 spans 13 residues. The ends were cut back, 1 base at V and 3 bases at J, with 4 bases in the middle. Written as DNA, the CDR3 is TGCGCCAGCAGCTTGATCTACACCGGGGAGCTGTTTTTT. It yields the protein CASSLIYTGELFF.

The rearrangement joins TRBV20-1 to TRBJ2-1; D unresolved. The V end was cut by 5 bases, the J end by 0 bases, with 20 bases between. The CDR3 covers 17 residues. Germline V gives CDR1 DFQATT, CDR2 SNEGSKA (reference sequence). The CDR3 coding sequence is TGCAGTGCTCCGACTGCGAACCTCCCGAGCTCCTACAATGAGCAGTTCTTC. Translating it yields CSAPTANLPSSYNEQFF.

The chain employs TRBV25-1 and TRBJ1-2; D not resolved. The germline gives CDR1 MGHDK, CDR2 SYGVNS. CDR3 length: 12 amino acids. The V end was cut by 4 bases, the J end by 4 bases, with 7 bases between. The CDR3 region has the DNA TGTGCCAGCAGTGTTGCAGCCTATGGCTACACCTTC. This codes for CASSVAAYGYTF.

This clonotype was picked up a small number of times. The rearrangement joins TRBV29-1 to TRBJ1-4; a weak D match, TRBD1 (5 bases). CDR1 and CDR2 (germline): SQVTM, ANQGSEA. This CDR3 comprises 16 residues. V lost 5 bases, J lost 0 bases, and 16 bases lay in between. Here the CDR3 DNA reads TGCAGCGTTACCCTGGGGTGGGGACCAACTAATGAAAAACTGTTTTTT. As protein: CSVTLGWGPTNEKLFF. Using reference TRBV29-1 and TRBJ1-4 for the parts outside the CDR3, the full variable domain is SAVISQKPSRDICQRGTSLTIQCQVDSQVTMMFWYRQQPGQSLTLIATANQGSEATYESGFVIDKFPISRPNLTFSTLTVSNMSPEDSSIYLCSVTLGWGPTNEKLFFGSGTQLSVL.

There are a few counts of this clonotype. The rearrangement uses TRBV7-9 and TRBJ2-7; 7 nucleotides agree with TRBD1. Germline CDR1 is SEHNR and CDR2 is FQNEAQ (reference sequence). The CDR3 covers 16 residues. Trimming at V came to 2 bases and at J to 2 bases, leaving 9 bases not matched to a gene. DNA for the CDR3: TGTGCCAGCAGCTTAAGTCTGACAGGGAGCCCCTACGAGCAGTACTTC. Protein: CASSLSLTGSPYEQYF.

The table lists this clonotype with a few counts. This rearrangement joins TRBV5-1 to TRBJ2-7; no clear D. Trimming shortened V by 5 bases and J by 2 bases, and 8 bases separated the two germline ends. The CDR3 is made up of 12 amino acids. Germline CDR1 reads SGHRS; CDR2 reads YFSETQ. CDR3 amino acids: CASRTAAYEQYF. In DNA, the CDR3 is TGCGCCAGCAGAACGGCCGCCTACGAGCAGTACTTC. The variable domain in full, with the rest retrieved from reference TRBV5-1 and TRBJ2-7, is KAGVTQTPRYLIKTRGQQVTLSCSPISGHRSVSWYQQTPGQGLQFLFEYFSETQRNKGNFPGRFSGRQFSNSRSEMNVSTLELGDSALYLCASRTAAYEQYFGPGTRLTVT.

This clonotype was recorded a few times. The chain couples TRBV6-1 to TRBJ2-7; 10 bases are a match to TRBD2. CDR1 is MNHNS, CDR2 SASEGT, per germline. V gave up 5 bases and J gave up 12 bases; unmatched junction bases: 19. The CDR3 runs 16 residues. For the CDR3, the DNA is TGTGCCAGCAGTAAAACCGGGGGGACTAGCGCTTCGGGGCTGTACTTC. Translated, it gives CASSKTGGTSASGLYF.

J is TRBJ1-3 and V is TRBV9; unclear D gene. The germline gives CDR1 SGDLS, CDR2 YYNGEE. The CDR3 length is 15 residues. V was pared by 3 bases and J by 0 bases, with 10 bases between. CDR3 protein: CASSASTTSGNTIYF. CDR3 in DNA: TGTGCCAGCAGCGCCTCAACGACCTCTGGAAACACCATATATTTT.

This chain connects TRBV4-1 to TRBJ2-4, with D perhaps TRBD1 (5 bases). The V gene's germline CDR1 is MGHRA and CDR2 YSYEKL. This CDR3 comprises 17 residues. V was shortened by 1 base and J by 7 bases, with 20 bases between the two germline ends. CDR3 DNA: TGCGCCAGCAGCCAAGGACAAGCAGGGCGGCGTGGGAACATTCAGTACTTC. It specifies CASSQGQAGRRGNIQYF.

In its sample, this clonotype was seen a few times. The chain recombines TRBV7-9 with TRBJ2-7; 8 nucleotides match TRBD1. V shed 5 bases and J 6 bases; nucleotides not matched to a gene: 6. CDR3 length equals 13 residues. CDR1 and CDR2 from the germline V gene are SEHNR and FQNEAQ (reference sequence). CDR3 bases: TGTGCCAGCAGCCTGCGGGACAGGCGCGAGCAGTACTTC. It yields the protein CASSLRDRREQYF.

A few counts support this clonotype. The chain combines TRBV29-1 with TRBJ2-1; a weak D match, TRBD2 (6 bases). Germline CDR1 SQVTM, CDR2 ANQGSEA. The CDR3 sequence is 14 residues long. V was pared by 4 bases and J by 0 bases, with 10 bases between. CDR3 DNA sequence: TGCAGCGTTGGGGTAGCGGCCTCCTACAATGAGCAGTTCTTC. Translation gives CSVGVAASYNEQFF.

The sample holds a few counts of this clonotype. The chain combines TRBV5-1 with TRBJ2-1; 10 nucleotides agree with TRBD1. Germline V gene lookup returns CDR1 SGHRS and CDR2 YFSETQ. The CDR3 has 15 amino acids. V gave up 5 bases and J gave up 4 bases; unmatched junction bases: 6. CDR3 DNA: TGCGCCAGCAGGCGCGGGACAGGGGCATACAATGAGCAGTTCTTC. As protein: CASRRGTGAYNEQFF.

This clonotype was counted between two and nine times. CDR3 amino acids: CASNLDRGYSNQPQHF. The CDR3 coding sequence is TGTGCCAGCAATCTCGACAGGGGTTATAGCAATCAGCCCCAGCATTTT. V and J are TRBV21-1 and TRBJ1-5; TRBD1 is taken as the D call from the table, unchecked against the DNA. TRBV21-1 has pseudogene status. There are 16 residues in the CDR3.

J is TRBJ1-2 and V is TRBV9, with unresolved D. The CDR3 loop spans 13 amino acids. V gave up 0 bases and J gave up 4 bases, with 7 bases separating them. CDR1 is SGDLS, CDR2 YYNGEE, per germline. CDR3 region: CASSVADRYGYTF. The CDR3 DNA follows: TGTGCCAGCAGCGTAGCGGACCGCTATGGCTACACCTTC.

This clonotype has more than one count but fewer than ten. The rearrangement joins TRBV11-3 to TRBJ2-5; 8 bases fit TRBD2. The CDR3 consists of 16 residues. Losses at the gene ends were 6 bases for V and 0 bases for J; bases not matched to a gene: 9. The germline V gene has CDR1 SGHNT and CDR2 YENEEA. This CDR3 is CASSEVSGINQETQYF. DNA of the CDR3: TGTGCCAGCAGTGAAGTTAGCGGGATAAACCAAGAGACCCAGTACTTC. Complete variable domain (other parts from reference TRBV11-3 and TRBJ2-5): EAGVVQSPRYKIIEKKQPVAFWCNPISGHNTLYWYLQNLGQGPELLIRYENEEAVDDSQLPKDRFSAERLKGVDSTLKIQPAELGDSAVYLCASSEVSGINQETQYFGPGTRLLVL.

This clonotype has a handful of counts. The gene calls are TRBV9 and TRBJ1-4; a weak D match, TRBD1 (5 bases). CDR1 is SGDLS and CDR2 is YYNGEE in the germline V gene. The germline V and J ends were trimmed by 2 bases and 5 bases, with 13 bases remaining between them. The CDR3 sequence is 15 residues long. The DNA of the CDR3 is TGTGCCAGCAGCGTCTCAGGGAGGGGAAATGAAAAACTGTTTTTT. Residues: CASSVSGRGNEKLFF. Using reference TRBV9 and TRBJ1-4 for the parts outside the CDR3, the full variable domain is DSGVTQTPKHLITATGQRVTLRCSPRSGDLSVYWYQQSLDQGLQFLIQYYNGEERAKGNILERFSAQQFPDLHSELNLSSLELGDSALYFCASSVSGRGNEKLFFGSGTQLSVL.

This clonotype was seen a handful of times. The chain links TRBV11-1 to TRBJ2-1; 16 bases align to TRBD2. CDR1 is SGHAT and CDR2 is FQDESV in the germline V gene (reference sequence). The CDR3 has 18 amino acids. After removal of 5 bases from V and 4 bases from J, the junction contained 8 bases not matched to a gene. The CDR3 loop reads CASSPGLAGGANYNEQFF. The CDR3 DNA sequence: TGTGCCAGCAGCCCGGGACTAGCGGGAGGGGCAAATTACAATGAGCAGTTCTTC.

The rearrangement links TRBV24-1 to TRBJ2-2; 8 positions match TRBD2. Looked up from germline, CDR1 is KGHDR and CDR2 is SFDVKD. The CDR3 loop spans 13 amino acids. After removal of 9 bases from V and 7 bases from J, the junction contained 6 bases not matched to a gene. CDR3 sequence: CATGGRMDGELFF. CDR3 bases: TGTGCCACCGGCGGGAGGATGGACGGGGAGCTGTTTTTT.